This is a list of T cell receptor beta chains from one sample in a study of T cell responses to AZD1222 COVID-19 vaccine. Assay used: immunoSEQ multiplex PCR; TCRdb lists only in-frame clones, some missing. The sample records 160,000 or so clones, 85% to 95% being singletons. The material was peripheral blood, obtained on day 0 of AZD1222 vaccination. The receptors were gathered from an adult in good health. Both conserved end residues are part of each CDR3. The order of the fields is clone size, V gene, D gene, J gene, CDR3 DNA, CDR3 protein. D genes are given only for firm matches. Expanded clones get a size class; other rows say once, few or many, or leave the size out.

-,TRBV7-9,-,TRBJ1-1,TGTGCCAGCAGCTTATCCCAGAACACTGAAGCTTTCTTT,CASSLSQNTEAFF
-,TRBV19,TRBD1,TRBJ1-1,TGTGCCAGTAGTCCGAAACAGGGGGCGAAAGGACAGGGTGAAGCTTTCTTT,CASSPKQGAKGQGEAFF
-,TRBV29-1,-,TRBJ2-5,TGCAGCGTTGAACCCGTTTGGGCGCCAGAGACCCAGTACTTC,CSVEPVWAPETQYF
-,TRBV10-3,-,TRBJ2-7,TGTGCCATCAGTGAGACCTACGAGCAGTACTTC,CAISETYEQYF
-,TRBV14,-,TRBJ1-6,TGTGCCAGCAGCCAAGATATGGGCACAGGGATCAATTCACCCCTCCACTTT,CASSQDMGTGINSPLHF
-,TRBV24-1,-,TRBJ2-7,TGTGCCACCAGTGGAATGGAATACTACGAGCAGTACTTC,CATSGMEYYEQYF
-,TRBV9,-,TRBJ2-7,TGTGCCAGCAGCACTAGGGCGGGGTGGGAGCAGTACTTC,CASSTRAGWEQYF
-,TRBV5-1,-,TRBJ2-5,TGCGCCAGCAAACAGGGTCGGGAGACCCAGTACTTC,CASKQGRETQYF
once,TRBV13,TRBD2,TRBJ2-3,TGTGCCAGCAGCCGTTACTTAAGTCTAGCGGGAGGCGCAGATACGCAGTATTTT,CASSRYLSLAGGADTQYF
-,TRBV5-1,-,TRBJ2-7,TGCGCCAGCAGCCTACGACTAGACTACGAGCAGTACTTC,CASSLRLDYEQYF
-,TRBV25-1,-,TRBJ2-1,TGTGCCAGCAGTGAATTTTCGTGGGTCAGCTACAATGAGCAGTTCTTC,CASSEFSWVSYNEQFF
-,TRBV29-1,-,TRBJ1-1,TGCAGCGTTGACGATATGAACACTGAAGCTTTCTTT,CSVDDMNTEAFF
-,TRBV4-1,-,TRBJ1-5,TGCGCCAGCAGCCAAGCAGGGGGCAATCAGCCCCAGCATTTT,CASSQAGGNQPQHF
-,TRBV19,-,TRBJ2-4,TGTGCCAGTATAAAAAAACACGACTCGGCCAAAAACATTCAGTACTTC,CASIKKHDSAKNIQYF
-,TRBV7-9,TRBD1,TRBJ1-1,TGTGCCAGCAGCCCAGGACAGGGGAGAACTGAAGCTTTCTTT,CASSPGQGRTEAFF
-,TRBV5-4,-,TRBJ2-2,TGTGCCAGCAGCCCAAGAACCGGACAGTCTCCGAACACCGGGGAGCTGTTTTTT,CASSPRTGQSPNTGELFF
-,TRBV3-1/TRBV3-2,-,TRBJ2-2,TGTGCCAGCAGCCCAAGGGAGACAGGGAACACCGGGGAGCTGTTTTTT,CASSPRETGNTGELFF
-,TRBV2,-,TRBJ2-3,TGTGCCAGCAGAAACATTGGCGGCACAGATACGCAGTATTTT,CASRNIGGTDTQYF
-,TRBV27,-,TRBJ1-1,TGTGCCAGCAGTTTGGGGGGCATGAACACTGAAGCTTTCTTT,CASSLGGMNTEAFF
-,TRBV6-5,TRBD1,TRBJ1-1,TGTGCCAGCAGTTTTTGGGACAGGGGGGTCAACACTGAAGCTTTCTTT,CASSFWDRGVNTEAFF
-,TRBV14,-,TRBJ2-2,TGTGCCAGCAGCCAGCTTGCGGGGAACACCGGGGAGCTGTTTTTT,CASSQLAGNTGELFF
-,TRBV27,-,TRBJ2-7,TGTGCCAGCAGCCCGGGACGCGCCCTAGGCGAGCAGTACTTC,CASSPGRALGEQYF
-,TRBV14,TRBD1,TRBJ1-6,TGTGCCAGCAGCCCCTGGACAGGGGGTAGGTCACCCCTCCACTTT,CASSPWTGGRSPLHF
-,TRBV14,-,TRBJ2-7,TGTGCCAGCAGCCAAGATACAACGGGGCTGTCCTACGAGCAGTACTTC,CASSQDTTGLSYEQYF
-,TRBV18,-,TRBJ1-1,TGTGCCAGCTCACCGGGGGGTTTAGACACTGAAGCTTTCTTT,CASSPGGLDTEAFF
-,TRBV5-1,TRBD1,TRBJ1-6,TGCGCCAGCAGCTTGGACCGGGACAGAAATTCACCCCTCCACTTT,CASSLDRDRNSPLHF
-,TRBV30,TRBD1,TRBJ1-2,TGTGCCTGGAGTGGACAGGGGTTTGATGGCTACACCTTC,CAWSGQGFDGYTF
-,TRBV6-4,TRBD1,TRBJ1-2,TGTGCCAGCAGTGCGACGGGACAGGGGGTCTATGGCTACACCTTC,CASSATGQGVYGYTF
-,TRBV5-1,-,TRBJ1-2,TGCGCCAGCAGCTCCTACCCGAGTTTGGGGACCCACCAGGGGTATGGCTACACCTTC,CASSSYPSLGTHQGYGYTF
-,TRBV18,-,TRBJ2-5,TGTGCCAGCTCACTTCCTAGGGGGACCCAAGAGACCCAGTACTTC,CASSLPRGTQETQYF
-,TRBV5-3,-,TRBJ1-3,TGTGCCAGAAGCTTGATTCACAGCTCTGGAAACACCATATATTTT,CARSLIHSSGNTIYF
-,TRBV5-6,TRBD1,TRBJ2-1,TGTGCCAGCAGCTTAGACAGGGGGGCCTACAATGAGCAGTTCTTC,CASSLDRGAYNEQFF
-,TRBV12-5,-,TRBJ2-3,TGTGCTAGTGGGGCGAGACAGGATTACACAGATACGCAGTATTTT,CASGARQDYTDTQYF
-,TRBV27,-,TRBJ1-2,TGTGCCAGCAGTTTATCGATCAGGGGAAATGGCTACACCTTC,CASSLSIRGNGYTF
-,TRBV19,-,TRBJ1-5,TGTGCCAGTAGTATAGTGCGGGGGGCAGGCAATCAGCCCCAGCATTTT,CASSIVRGAGNQPQHF
-,TRBV9,TRBD2,TRBJ2-1,TGTGCCAGCAGCATCCGCTCCGGGACTAGCGGGAGTAATGAGCAGTTCTTC,CASSIRSGTSGSNEQFF
-,TRBV2,-,TRBJ1-2,TGTGCCAGCAGCGCCCGTGGTCAGGCTCCTAACTATGGCTACACCTTC,CASSARGQAPNYGYTF
once,TRBV19,-,TRBJ2-7,TGTGCCAGTAGTATCACCTGGGGCCCCGCCTACGAGCAGTACTTC,CASSITWGPAYEQYF
-,TRBV19,-,TRBJ1-6,TGTGCCAGTAAGCTCGACCGGGCGTGGAATTCACCCCTCCACTTT,CASKLDRAWNSPLHF